The rows below give T cell receptor beta chains drawn from one sample of a study of blood T cell repertoires in COVID-19. The table came from immunoSEQ multiplex PCR; TCRdb's copy has only in-frame clones and leaves some out. In the table there are some 220,000 clones, roughly 86% of which are singletons. The sequenced sample consisted of peripheral blood. The source of these receptors is a man in his forties or fifties with acute or convalescent COVID-19. CDR3s include the opening cysteine and the closing phenylalanine or tryptophan. The D gene is left open where the match is weak. Only some rows state a clone size, as once, few, many or a class for expanded clones.

J | D | V | size | DNA | CDR3
TRBJ1-2 | TRBD1 | TRBV6-5 | NA | TGTGCCAGCAGGAAGACAGGGTCAGATGGCTACACCTTC | CASRKTGSDGYTF
TRBJ1-6 | NA | TRBV2 | NA | TGTGCCAGCTCCGGGGTCTCTTCACCCCTCCACTTT | CASSGVSSPLHF
TRBJ1-5 | NA | TRBV5-1 | once | TGCGCCAGCAGCTTGGGCGGTAGCAATCAGCCCCAGCATTTT | CASSLGGSNQPQHF
TRBJ2-5 | TRBD1 | TRBV5-8 | NA | TGTGCCAGCAGCTTCGGGACAGGGGGCGACGAGACCCAGTACTTC | CASSFGTGGDETQYF
TRBJ1-3 | NA | TRBV28 | NA | TGTGCCAGCAGTTTACTAGGGAGTGGGTCTGGAAACACCATATATTTT | CASSLLGSGSGNTIYF
TRBJ1-2 | NA | TRBV2 | NA | TGTGCCAGCAGTGAATCTAGGGGCGGCTATGGCTACACCTTC | CASSESRGGYGYTF
TRBJ2-7 | TRBD1 | TRBV6-5 | NA | TGTGCCAGCAGTTACACGGGGACAGGTACCTACGAGCAGTACTTC | CASSYTGTGTYEQYF
TRBJ2-5 | NA | TRBV11-3 | NA | TGTGCCAGCAGCCCAAGTCACCTCCAGGGGTGGCAAGAGACCCAGTACTTC | CASSPSHLQGWQETQYF
TRBJ1-5 | NA | TRBV3-1/TRBV3-2 | NA | TGTGCCAGCAGCCAAACCCGAGGGGGTAGCAATCAGCCCCAGCATTTT | CASSQTRGGSNQPQHF
TRBJ1-2 | NA | TRBV18 | NA | TGTGCCAGCTCACCATCCGGCGCCGGGAATGGCTACACCTTC | CASSPSGAGNGYTF
TRBJ1-6 | NA | TRBV5-1 | once | TGCGCCAGCAGCGCCTTTCCCTCGGATTCACCCCTCCACTTT | CASSAFPSDSPLHF
TRBJ1-1 | TRBD1 | TRBV19 | NA | TGTGCCAGTAGCCGACAGGGGTCGGAAACCACTGAAGCTTTCTTT | CASSRQGSETTEAFF
TRBJ1-6 | TRBD1 | TRBV18 | NA | TGTGCCAGCTCACCACTCGCGACAGGGGGTCTCTATAATTCACCCCTCCACTTT | CASSPLATGGLYNSPLHF
TRBJ2-2 | NA | TRBV3-1/TRBV3-2 | once | TGTGCCAGCAGCCAAGATCAGACCGGGGAGCTGTTTTTT | CASSQDQTGELFF
TRBJ2-5 | NA | TRBV5-4 | NA | TGTGCCAGCAGCCCAGGACAGTTAACCCAAGAGACCCAGTACTTC | CASSPGQLTQETQYF
TRBJ2-7 | NA | TRBV6-6 | NA | TGTGCCAGCAGTTACTCAGGGGAGGCCTACGAGCAGTACTTC | CASSYSGEAYEQYF
TRBJ2-2 | NA | TRBV3-1/TRBV3-2 | NA | TGTGCCAGCAGCCAAATTAGCGTCGAGGCCGGGGAGCTGTTTTTT | CASSQISVEAGELFF
TRBJ1-1 | TRBD1 | TRBV6-5 | NA | TGTGCCAGCAAGTGGGACAGGAACACTGAAGCTTTCTTT | CASKWDRNTEAFF
TRBJ2-5 | NA | TRBV3-1/TRBV3-2 | NA | TGTGCCAGCAGCCAAGATGTCAACAGGAACCAAGAGACCCAGTACTTC | CASSQDVNRNQETQYF
TRBJ2-5 | NA | TRBV2 | NA | TGTGCCAGCAGAAGAGCCGGGTCCACGGAAGGGACCCAGTACTTC | CASRRAGSTEGTQYF
TRBJ1-4 | NA | TRBV5-1 | NA | TGCGCCAGCAGCATAGGTTCGGGAAATAATGAAAAACTGTTTTTT | CASSIGSGNNEKLFF
TRBJ2-7 | TRBD2 | TRBV5-4 | once | TGTGCCAGCAGCTTGGCGGGGGGGGTAGTACGCGAGCAGTACTTC | CASSLAGGVVREQYF
TRBJ2-2 | TRBD1 | TRBV23-1 | few | TGCGCCAGGCATACAGGGGCCACCGGGGAGCTGTTTTTT | CARHTGATGELFF
TRBJ1-2 | NA | TRBV30 | NA | TGTGCCTGGAGGCGGGCCGGGGGGCTCTACTATGGCTACACCTTC | CAWRRAGGLYYGYTF
TRBJ2-3 | TRBD1 | TRBV11-2 | NA | TGTGCCAGCAGCCTCGGGACAGGGGGTGATACGCAGTATTTT | CASSLGTGGDTQYF
TRBJ1-4 | NA | TRBV7-6 | NA | TGTGCCAGCAGCTTAGGCGGAGATTTT | CASSLGGDF
TRBJ1-6 | NA | TRBV5-4 | NA | TGTGCCAGCAGCTCCGGACTTAGGAATTCACCCCTCCACTTT | CASSSGLRNSPLHF
TRBJ2-1 | NA | TRBV30 | few | TGTGCCGCCAGTACAGGGTTGGTTTACAATGAGCAGTTCTTC | CAASTGLVYNEQFF
TRBJ2-7 | TRBD2 | TRBV10-1 | NA | TGCGCCAGCAGTGAGGGTACTAGCGGGAGGGCCGAGGAGCAGTACTTC | CASSEGTSGRAEEQYF
TRBJ2-7 | TRBD1 | TRBV27 | NA | TGTGCCAGCAGTTTATTTATGGGGTGGACAGGGGCCTACGAGCAGTACTTC | CASSLFMGWTGAYEQYF
TRBJ2-7 | TRBD2 | TRBV18 | NA | TGTGCCAGCTCACCGAGGGCGGGGGACTACGAGCAGTACTTC | CASSPRAGDYEQYF
TRBJ2-7 | TRBD1 | TRBV5-1 | NA | TGCGCCAGCAGCCCCGGGACAGGGTACTACGAGCAGTACTTC | CASSPGTGYYEQYF
TRBJ2-4 | NA | TRBV6-2/TRBV6-3 | once | TGTGCCAGCAGTCGCGACTGGGGCCACCTAGGGAAAGCCAAAAACATTCAGTACTTC | CASSRDWGHLGKAKNIQYF
TRBJ2-2 | TRBD2 | TRBV5-1 | NA | TGCGCCAGCATCCAGACTAGCGGGATATCCGGGGAGCTGTTTTTT | CASIQTSGISGELFF
TRBJ1-4 | NA | TRBV30 | NA | TGTGCCTGGAGTGCCCCGCGGGGAGTTGAAAAACTGTTTTTT | CAWSAPRGVEKLFF